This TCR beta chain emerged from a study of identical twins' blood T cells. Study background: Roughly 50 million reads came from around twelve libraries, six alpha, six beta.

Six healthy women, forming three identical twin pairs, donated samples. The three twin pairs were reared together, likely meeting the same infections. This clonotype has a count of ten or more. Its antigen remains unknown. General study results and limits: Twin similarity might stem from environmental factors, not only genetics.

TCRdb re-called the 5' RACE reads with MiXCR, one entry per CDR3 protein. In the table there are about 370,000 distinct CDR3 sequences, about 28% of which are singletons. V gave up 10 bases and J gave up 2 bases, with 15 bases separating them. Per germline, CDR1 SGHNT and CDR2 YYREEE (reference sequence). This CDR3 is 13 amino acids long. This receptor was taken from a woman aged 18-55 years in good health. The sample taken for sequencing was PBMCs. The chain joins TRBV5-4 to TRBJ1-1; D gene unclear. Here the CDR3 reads CAESRDGNTEAFF. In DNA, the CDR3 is TGTGCCGAGAGCCGGGATGGAAACACTGAAGCTTTCTTT.